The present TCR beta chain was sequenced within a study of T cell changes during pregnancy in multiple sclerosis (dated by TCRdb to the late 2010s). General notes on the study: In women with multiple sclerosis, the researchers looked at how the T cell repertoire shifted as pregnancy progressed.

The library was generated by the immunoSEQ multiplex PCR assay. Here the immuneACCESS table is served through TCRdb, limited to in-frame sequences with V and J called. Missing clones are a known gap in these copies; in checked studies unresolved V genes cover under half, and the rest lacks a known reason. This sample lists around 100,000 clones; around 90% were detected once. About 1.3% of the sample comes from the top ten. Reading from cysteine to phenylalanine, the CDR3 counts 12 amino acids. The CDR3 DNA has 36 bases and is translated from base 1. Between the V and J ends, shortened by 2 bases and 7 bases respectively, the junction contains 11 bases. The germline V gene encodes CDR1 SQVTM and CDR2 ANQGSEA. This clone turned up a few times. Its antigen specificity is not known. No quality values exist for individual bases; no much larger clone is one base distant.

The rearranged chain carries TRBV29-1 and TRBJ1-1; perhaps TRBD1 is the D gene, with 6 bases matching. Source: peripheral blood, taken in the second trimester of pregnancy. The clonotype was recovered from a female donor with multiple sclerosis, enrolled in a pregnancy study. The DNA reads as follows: TGCAGCGTTGAACAGGGGTTTGGTGAAGCTTTCTTT. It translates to CSVEQGFGEAFF.